Listed here are 27 T cell receptor beta chains from one sample, sequenced in a study of human T cells and chemical hapten exposure. MiXCR was run by TCRdb on the RACE reads, yielding one entry per CDR3 protein. The data show about 110,000 distinct CDR3 sequences, about a tenth seen once. The sample's time point: patch test 2, 6 weeks after DPC sensitization. Treatment given: therapeutic diphenylcyclopropenone sensitization with weekly scalp DPC. Sequences were derived from whole blood, sampled in connection with sensitization to the hapten diphenylcyclopropenone (DPC). The source is a woman between 40 and 55 years old with alopecia areata. Some clones in this sample may be carry-over from other donors' samples.

The chain uses TRBV12-3 or TRBV12-4 and TRBJ1-4; 7 positions match TRBD1. The ends lost 1 base at V and 6 bases at J; junction bases unmatched: 2. CDR3 length: 14 amino acids. CDR3 bases: TGTGCCAGCAGTTTAGGACAGGGTTATGAAAAACTGTTTTTT. This encodes CASSLGQGYEKLFF.

This clonotype was counted at least ten times. V and J are TRBV29-1 and TRBJ2-7; D uncertain. The CDR3 contains 14 residues. Deletions cut 3 bases from V and 0 bases from J, with 12 bases between. Germline loops: CDR1 SQVTM, CDR2 ANQGSEA. The CDR3 is CSVEGAPGSYEQYF. The CDR3 coding sequence is TGCAGCGTTGAGGGTGCCCCGGGCTCCTACGAGCAGTACTTC.

In this sample, this clonotype turned up many times. The rearrangement links TRBV4-3 to TRBJ2-2; D is undetermined. Trimming left V 4 bases short and J 4 bases short, with 10 bases between. This CDR3 comprises 14 residues. The germline V gene encodes CDR1 LGHNA and CDR2 YSLEER. As DNA, the CDR3 is TGCGCCAGCAGCCTGGGCCAGATCACCGGGGAGCTGTTTTTT. Protein: CASSLGQITGELFF.

The chain joins TRBV24-1 to TRBJ2-2; D is uncertain. V was shortened by 4 bases and J by 0 bases, with 8 bases between the two germline ends. This CDR3 spans 15 amino acids. Germline assignment: CDR1 KGHDR and CDR2 SFDVKD. The CDR3 DNA reads as TGTGCCACCAGTGACCCAGGAGCGAACACCGGGGAGCTGTTTTTT. Translating gives CATSDPGANTGELFF.

This chain joins TRBV28 and TRBJ1-1; 8 bases line up with TRBD1. The germline V gene has CDR1 MDHEN and CDR2 SYDVKM. The length of the CDR3 is 14 residues. Trimming cost V 6 bases and J 1 base; bases outside gene matches: 4. CDR3 sequence reads: CASRYTGGNTEAFF. The CDR3, as DNA: TGTGCCAGCAGGTATACAGGGGGGAACACTGAAGCTTTCTTT.

This clonotype was counted at least ten times. The chain carries TRBV4-3 and TRBJ2-1; D is unclear. There are 13 residues in the CDR3. CDR1 and CDR2 (germline): LGHNA, YSLEER. V dropped 4 bases and J dropped 4 bases, with 8 bases sitting between them. CDR3 sequence (DNA): TGCGCCAGCAGCCCGGGCCCTTACAATGAGCAGTTCTTC. Translation gives CASSPGPYNEQFF.

This clonotype was detected ten times or more. The CDR3 region is CSARSGLAAYEQYF. The CDR3 region has the DNA TGCAGTGCCCGATCAGGACTAGCCGCCTACGAGCAGTACTTC. This chain joins TRBV20-1 and TRBJ2-7, with 8 bases aligning to TRBD2. CDR3 length equals 14 residues. V lost 6 bases to trimming and J lost 2 bases; unmatched junction nucleotides: 9. Germline CDR1 DFQATT, CDR2 SNEGSKA (reference sequence).

This clonotype was seen ten or more times. The rearrangement joins TRBV12-3 or TRBV12-4 to TRBJ1-1, with unresolved D. V lost 1 base, J lost 1 base, and 16 bases lay in between. CDR3 length: 17 residues. CDR3 amino acids: CASSLGLSLNSNTEAFF. In nucleotides, the CDR3 is TGTGCCAGCAGTTTAGGCCTCTCCCTCAATTCGAACACTGAAGCTTTCTTT.

This clonotype appeared many times. The chain employs TRBV27 and TRBJ1-2; possibly TRBD1 for D (5 bases). This CDR3 region has 15 residues. Trimming cost V 5 bases and J 3 bases, with 16 bases left between them. The V gene's germline CDR1 is MNHEY and CDR2 SMNVEV (reference sequence). The CDR3 loop is CASSPDSGTHYGYTF. DNA for the CDR3: TGTGCCAGCAGTCCAGACTCAGGGACCCACTATGGCTACACCTTC.

This chain uses TRBV9 with TRBJ2-7; D uncertain. This CDR3 has 15 residues. From germline, CDR1 is SGDLS and CDR2 YYNGEE. With 0 bases removed from V and 4 bases from J, the gap between germline ends came to 14 bases. CDR3 amino acids: CASSVGPAAVYEQYF. CDR3 in DNA: TGTGCCAGCAGCGTAGGCCCGGCCGCCGTTTACGAGCAGTACTTC.

This chain uses TRBV9 with TRBJ1-3; D uncertain. Germline V lookup: CDR1 SGDLS, CDR2 YYNGEE. Trimming took 4 bases from V and 0 from J, leaving 14 bases between them. The CDR3 contains 16 residues. CDR3 DNA sequence: TGTGCCAGCAGCCCCAATTCCGTCCTCTCTGGAAACACCATATATTTT. Encoded protein: CASSPNSVLSGNTIYF.

This clonotype was observed a few times. The chain employs TRBV12-3 or TRBV12-4 and TRBJ2-5; TRBD2 aligns across 12 bases. Unmatched junction bases numbered 5, after V lost 3 bases and J lost 3 bases. The CDR3 loop spans 16 amino acids. CDR3 sequence reads: CASSFGTSGGKETQYF. The CDR3 nucleotides read TGTGCCAGCAGTTTTGGCACTAGCGGGGGGAAAGAGACCCAGTACTTC.

This clonotype was seen ten or more times. The gene calls are TRBV19 and TRBJ1-3; D not certain. The germline V and J ends were trimmed by 6 bases and 4 bases, with 16 bases remaining between them. CDR1 is LNHDA and CDR2 is SQIVND in the germline V gene (reference sequence). The CDR3 length is 15 residues. CDR3 protein: CASRSAGGQGNTIYF. The CDR3 coding sequence is TGTGCCAGTAGGTCCGCGGGCGGCCAAGGAAACACCATATATTTT.

This clonotype has ten or more counts. The V call is TRBV19, the J call TRBJ2-5, with 7 bases matching TRBD1. The CDR3 spans 15 residues. Trimming cost V 7 bases and J 3 bases; bases outside gene matches: 11. From germline, CDR1 is LNHDA and CDR2 SQIVND (reference sequence). The CDR3 region has the DNA TGTGCCAGTACGCAACCGGGGCAGGGGGAAGAGACCCAGTACTTC. Protein sequence: CASTQPGQGEETQYF. The whole variable domain, filled in from reference TRBV19 and TRBJ2-5, reads DGGITQSPKYLFRKEGQNVTLSCEQNLNHDAMYWYRQDPGQGLRLIYYSQIVNDFQKGDIAEGYSVSREKKESFPLTVTSAQKNPTAFYLCASTQPGQGEETQYFGPGTRLLVL.

This clonotype was found a few times. The V gene is TRBV24-1, the J gene TRBJ2-3; 8 positions match TRBD1. V was clipped by 1 base and J by 5 bases; unmatched bases: 4. The CDR3 contains 15 residues. Germline assignment: CDR1 KGHDR and CDR2 SFDVKD. Written as DNA, the CDR3 is TGTGCCACCAGTGATTTTGGACAGGGCGGAGATACGCAGTATTTT. Its translation is CATSDFGQGGDTQYF.

V usage is TRBV28 and J usage is TRBJ2-7, with TRBD2 matching 7 bases. V lost 6 bases to trimming and J lost 0 bases; unmatched junction nucleotides: 5. CDR3 length: 14 amino acids. CDR1 MDHEN and CDR2 SYDVKM come from the germline V gene. Here the CDR3 reads CASRRGGSSYEQYF. The CDR3 nucleotides are TGTGCCAGCAGGAGGGGAGGGTCCTCCTACGAGCAGTACTTC.

The sample holds a few counts of this clonotype. The chain recombines TRBV10-3 with TRBJ2-1; 7 bases map to TRBD1. Trimming cost V 5 bases and J 8 bases; bases outside gene matches: 6. The CDR3 length is 13 residues. Germline V lookup: CDR1 ENHRY, CDR2 SYGVKD. CDR3 sequence reads: CAISSNDRDEQFF. The CDR3, as DNA: TGTGCCATCAGTTCTAATGACAGGGATGAGCAGTTCTTC.

In nucleotides, the CDR3 is TGTGCCAGCAAGCAGGACAGGGTTAACTATGGCTACACCTTC. Residues: CASKQDRVNYGYTF. The chain combines TRBV6-5 with TRBJ1-2; 8 bases match TRBD1. There are 14 residues in the CDR3. Trimming cost V 7 bases and J 1 base; bases outside gene matches: 5. Germline V gene sequence: CDR1 MNHEY, CDR2 SVGAGI.

This clonotype was detected a few times. V is TRBV7-9 and J is TRBJ1-2, with a weak D call TRBD1 (5 bases). The V end lost 2 bases, the J end lost 5 bases, and 12 bases lay between the germline ends. The CDR3 is 14 residues long. The germline CDR1 and CDR2 sequences are SEHNR and FQNEAQ (reference sequence). CDR3 coding DNA: TGTGCCAGCAGCTTACGGGGGGTACCTTATGGCTACACCTTC. Translating it yields CASSLRGVPYGYTF.

The chain recombines TRBV18 with TRBJ2-7; D is perhaps TRBD1 (5 bases). The V end was cut by 3 bases, the J end by 6 bases, with 12 bases between. This CDR3 spans 13 amino acids. Germline values: CDR1 KGHSH, CDR2 LQKENI. The CDR3 sequence: CASSPGQGREQYF. The CDR3 DNA reads as TGTGCCAGCTCACCGGGCCAGGGTCGCGAGCAGTACTTC.

This clonotype occurred many times. The V and J genes are TRBV7-6 and TRBJ2-1; 7 bases fit TRBD2. The germline CDR1 and CDR2 sequences are SGHVS and FNYEAQ. V lost 4 bases, J lost 0 bases, and 6 bases stayed unmatched. The CDR3 consists of 16 residues. In DNA form, the CDR3 reads TGTGCCAGCAGCTGGGGCGGCGGGAGCTCCTACAATGAGCAGTTCTTC. Translation: CASSWGGGSSYNEQFF.

Relative to its sample, this clonotype is medium-sized. The rearrangement links TRBV7-2 to TRBJ2-7, with D possibly called TRBD1 or TRBD2 (5 bases each). CDR1 and CDR2 from the germline V gene are SGHTA and FQGNSA. V lost 5 bases and J lost 2, with 19 bases in between. The CDR3 sequence is 16 residues long. CDR3 in amino acids: CASSPLRSGPPYEQYF. The CDR3 region has the DNA TGTGCCAGCAGCCCGCTGCGGTCGGGGCCCCCCTACGAGCAGTACTTC. The full variable domain, in which reference TRBV7-2 and TRBJ2-7 provide the parts outside the CDR3, is GAGVSQSPSNKVTEKGKDVELRCDPISGHTALYWYRQSLGQGLEFLIYFQGNSAPDKSGLPSDRFSAERTGGSVSTLTIQRTQQEDSAVYLCASSPLRSGPPYEQYFGPGTRLTVT.

V is TRBV6-2 or TRBV6-3 and J is TRBJ1-6; TRBD1 matches 9 bases. The V gene end was trimmed by 7 bases and the J gene end by 7 bases; junction bases not matched to a gene: 5. CDR3 size: 14 residues. Germline CDR1 MNHEY, CDR2 SVGEGT. The CDR3 reads CASISGTGNSPLHF. For the CDR3, the DNA is TGTGCCAGCATCTCCGGGACAGGGAATTCACCCCTCCACTTT.

V gene TRBV10-3 combines with J gene TRBJ1-5; 7 nucleotides match TRBD1. The CDR3 totals 13 residues. V shed 4 bases, J shed 5 bases, and the junction held 2 bases outside the gene matches. Germline V gene lookup returns CDR1 ENHRY and CDR2 SYGVKD. In DNA, the CDR3 is TGTGCCATCAGTGGACAGGGAGATCAGCCCCAGCATTTT. Its translation: CAISGQGDQPQHF.

This clonotype was seen a handful of times. The chain is built from TRBV7-8 and TRBJ2-5; TRBD2 agrees at 14 bases. This CDR3 contains 17 residues. From germline, CDR1 is SGHVS and CDR2 FQNEAQ. V gave up 5 bases and J gave up 2 bases; unmatched junction bases: 7. The DNA of the CDR3 is TGTGCCAGCAGCCAGGGGACTAGCGGGGGAGTACAAGAGACCCAGTACTTC. This gives the protein CASSQGTSGGVQETQYF.

Concerning this clonotype itself: A single base separates this from a much larger clone, so it may be a read error. CDR3 nucleotide sequence: TGTGCCAGCAGTTTCAGGCCTCCCCAGGGCACAGATACGCCGTATTTT. It is translated as CASSFRPPQGTDTPYF. The chain links TRBV6-6 to TRBJ2-3; D may be TRBD1 (5 bases). Germline-derived CDR1 and CDR2 are MNHNY and SVGAGI (reference sequence). This CDR3 has 16 amino acids.

This clonotype was seen a handful of times. The chain employs TRBV7-2 and TRBJ2-7; D remains unclear. The CDR3 loop spans 13 amino acids. The germline V gene encodes CDR1 SGHTA and CDR2 FQGNSA. Between the trimmed V and J ends, which lost 4 bases and 7 bases, there was a span of 14 bases. This CDR3 reads CASSSGRVREQYF. DNA of the CDR3: TGTGCCAGCAGCTCTGGGCGCGTCCGGGAGCAGTACTTC. The full variable domain, completed using reference TRBV7-2 and TRBJ2-7, is GAGVSQSPSNKVTEKGKDVELRCDPISGHTALYWYRQSLGQGLEFLIYFQGNSAPDKSGLPSDRFSAERTGGSVSTLTIQRTQQEDSAVYLCASSSGRVREQYFGPGTRLTVT.